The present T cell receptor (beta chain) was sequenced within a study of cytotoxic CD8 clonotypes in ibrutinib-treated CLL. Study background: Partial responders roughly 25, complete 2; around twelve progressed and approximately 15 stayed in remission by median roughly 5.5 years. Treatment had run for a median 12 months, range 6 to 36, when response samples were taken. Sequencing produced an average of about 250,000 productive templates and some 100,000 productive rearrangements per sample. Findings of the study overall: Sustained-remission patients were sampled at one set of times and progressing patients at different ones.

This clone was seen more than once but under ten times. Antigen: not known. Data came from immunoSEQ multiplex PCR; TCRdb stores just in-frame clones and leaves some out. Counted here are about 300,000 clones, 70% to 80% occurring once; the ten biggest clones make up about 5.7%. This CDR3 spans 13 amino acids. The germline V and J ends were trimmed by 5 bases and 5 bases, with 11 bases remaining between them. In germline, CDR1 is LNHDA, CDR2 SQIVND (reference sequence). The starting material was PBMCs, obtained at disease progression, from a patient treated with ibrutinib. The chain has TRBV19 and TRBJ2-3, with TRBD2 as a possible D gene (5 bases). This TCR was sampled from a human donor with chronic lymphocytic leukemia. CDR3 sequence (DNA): TGTGCCAGTAGTGGAGGCGCGGGAGATACGCAGTATTTT. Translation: CASSGGAGDTQYF.